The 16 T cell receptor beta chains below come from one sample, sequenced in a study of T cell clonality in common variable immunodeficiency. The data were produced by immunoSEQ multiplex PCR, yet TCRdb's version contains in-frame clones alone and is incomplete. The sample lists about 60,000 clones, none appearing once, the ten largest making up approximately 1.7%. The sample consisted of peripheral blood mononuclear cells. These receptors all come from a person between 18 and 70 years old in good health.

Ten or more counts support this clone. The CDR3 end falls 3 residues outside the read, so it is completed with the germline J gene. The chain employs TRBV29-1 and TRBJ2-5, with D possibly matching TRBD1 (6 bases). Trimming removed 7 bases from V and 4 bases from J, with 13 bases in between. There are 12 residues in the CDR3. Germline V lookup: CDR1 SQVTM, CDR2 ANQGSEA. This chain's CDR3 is CSAIRGGETQYF. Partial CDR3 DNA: TGCAGCGCTATAAGAGGGGGAGAGACC. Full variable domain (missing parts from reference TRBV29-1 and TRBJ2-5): SAVISQKPSRDICQRGTSLTIQCQVDSQVTMMFWYRQQPGQSLTLIATANQGSEATYESGFVIDKFPISRPNLTFSTLTVSNMSPEDSSIYLCSAIRGGETQYFGPGTRLLVL.

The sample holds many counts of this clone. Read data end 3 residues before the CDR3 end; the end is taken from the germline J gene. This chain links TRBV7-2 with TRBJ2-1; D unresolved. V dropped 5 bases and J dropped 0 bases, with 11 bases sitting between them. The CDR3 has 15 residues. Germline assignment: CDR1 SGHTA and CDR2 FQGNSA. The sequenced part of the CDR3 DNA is TGTGCCAGCAGCGTGTCCTCCAGCTCCTACAATGAG. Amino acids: CASSVSSSSYNE. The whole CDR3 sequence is CASSVSSSSYNEQFF.

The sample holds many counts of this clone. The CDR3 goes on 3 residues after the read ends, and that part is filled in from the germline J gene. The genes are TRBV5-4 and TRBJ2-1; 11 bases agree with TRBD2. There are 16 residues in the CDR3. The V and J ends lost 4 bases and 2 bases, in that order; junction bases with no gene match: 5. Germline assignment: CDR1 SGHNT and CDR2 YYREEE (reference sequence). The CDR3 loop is CASSALAGGPYNEQFF. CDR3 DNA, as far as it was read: TGTGCCAGCAGCGCCCTAGCGGGAGGACCCTACAATGAG.

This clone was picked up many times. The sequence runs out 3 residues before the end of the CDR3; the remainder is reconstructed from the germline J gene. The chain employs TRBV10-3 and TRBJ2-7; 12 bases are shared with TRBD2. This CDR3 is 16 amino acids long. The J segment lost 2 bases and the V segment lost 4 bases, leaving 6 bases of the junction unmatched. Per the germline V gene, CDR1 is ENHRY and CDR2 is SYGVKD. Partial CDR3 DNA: TGTGCCATCAGTGGGGGACTAGCGGGTGCGACCTACGAG. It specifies CAISGGLAGATYE. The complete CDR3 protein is CAISGGLAGATYEQYF.

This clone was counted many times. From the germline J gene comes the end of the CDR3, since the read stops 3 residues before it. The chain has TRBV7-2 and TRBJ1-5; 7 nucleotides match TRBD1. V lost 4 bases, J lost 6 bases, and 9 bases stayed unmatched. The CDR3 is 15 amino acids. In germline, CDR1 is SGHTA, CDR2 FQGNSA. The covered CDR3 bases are TGTGCCAGCAGCTCCTCAAGACAGGGAAGTCAGCCC. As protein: CASSSSRQGSQP. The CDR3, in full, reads CASSSSRQGSQPQHF. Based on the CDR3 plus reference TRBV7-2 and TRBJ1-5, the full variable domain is GAGVSQSPSNKVTEKGKDVELRCDPISGHTALYWYRQSLGQGLEFLIYFQGNSAPDKSGLPSDRFSAERTGGSVSTLTIQRTQQEDSAVYLCASSSSRQGSQPQHFGDGTRLSIL.

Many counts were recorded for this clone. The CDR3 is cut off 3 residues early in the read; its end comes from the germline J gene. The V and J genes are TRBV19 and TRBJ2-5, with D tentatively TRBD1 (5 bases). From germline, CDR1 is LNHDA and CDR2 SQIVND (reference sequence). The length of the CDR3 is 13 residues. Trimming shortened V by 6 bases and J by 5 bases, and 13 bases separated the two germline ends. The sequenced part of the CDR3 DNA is TGTGCCAGTAGAAACCAGGGCGGCGAGACC. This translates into CASRNQGGET. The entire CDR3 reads CASRNQGGETQYF. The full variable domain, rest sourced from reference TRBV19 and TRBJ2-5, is DGGITQSPKYLFRKEGQNVTLSCEQNLNHDAMYWYRQDPGQGLRLIYYSQIVNDFQKGDIAEGYSVSREKKESFPLTVTSAQKNPTAFYLCASRNQGGETQYFGPGTRLLVL.

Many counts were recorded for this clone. CDR3 protein: CAISARGIRETQYF. CDR3 bases read: TGTGCCATCAGTGCCAGGGGGATACGTGAGACC. The chain has TRBV10-3 and TRBJ2-5; TRBD1 aligns across 7 bases. Sequencing ends 3 residues short of the CDR3 end; the germline J gene provides the rest. J gave up 5 bases and V 4 bases, and 7 bases lay outside the gene matches. The CDR3 runs 14 residues. Germline-derived CDR1 and CDR2 are ENHRY and SYGVKD.

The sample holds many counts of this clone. The CDR3 is CSARQGPNRYNEQFF. The CDR3 bases that were read are TGCAGTGCGAGACAGGGTCCGAACCGATACAATGAG. The chain is built from TRBV20-1 and TRBJ2-1; 7 nucleotides align to TRBD1. The CDR3 end lies 3 residues beyond the end of the read and is filled in from the germline J gene. The CDR3 length is 15 residues. The germline gives CDR1 DFQATT, CDR2 SNEGSKA (reference sequence). The junction had 12 bases not matched to a gene; V was cut back by 6 bases and J by 4 bases.

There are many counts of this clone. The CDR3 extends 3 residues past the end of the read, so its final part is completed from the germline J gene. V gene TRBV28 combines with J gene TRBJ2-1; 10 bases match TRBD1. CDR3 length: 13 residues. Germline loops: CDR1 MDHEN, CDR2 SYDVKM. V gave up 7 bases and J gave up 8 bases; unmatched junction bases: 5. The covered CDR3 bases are TGTGCCAGCATCCAGGACAGGGGGGATGAG. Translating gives CASIQDRGDE. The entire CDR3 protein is CASIQDRGDEQFF.

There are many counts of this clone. The covered CDR3 bases are TGTGCCAGCAGCCGAGGGACAGGCCTCCGAACCGGGGAG. Translated: CASSRGTGLRTGE. The CDR3, in full, reads CASSRGTGLRTGELFF. The chain joins TRBV7-6 to TRBJ2-2; TRBD1 matches at 8 bases. The read ends 3 residues early relative to the CDR3; the germline J gene fills the gap. This CDR3 has 16 residues. V lost 5 bases and J lost 5; bases outside the gene matches: 10. Per the germline V gene, CDR1 is SGHVS and CDR2 is FNYEAQ.

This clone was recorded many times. The CDR3 reads CASSQDEAEKLFF. CDR3 DNA, as far as it was read: TGTGCCAGCAGCCAAGATGAGGCTGAAAAA. The chain joins TRBV4-2 to TRBJ1-4; D is ambiguous. The missing CDR3 end, 3 residues past where the read stops, is filled in from the germline J gene. The CDR3 is made up of 13 amino acids. V lost 0 bases and J lost 7, with 6 bases in between. Germline V gene data show CDR1 as LGHNA and CDR2 as YNFKEQ.

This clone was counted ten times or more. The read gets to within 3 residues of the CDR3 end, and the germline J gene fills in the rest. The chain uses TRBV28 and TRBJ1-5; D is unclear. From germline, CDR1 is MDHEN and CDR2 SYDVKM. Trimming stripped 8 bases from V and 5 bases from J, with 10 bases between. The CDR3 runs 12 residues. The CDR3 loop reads CASGSRDQPQHF. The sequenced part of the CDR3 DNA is TGTGCCAGCGGGTCCCGGGATCAGCCC. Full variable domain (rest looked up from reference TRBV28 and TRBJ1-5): DVKVTQSSRYLVKRTGEKVFLECVQDMDHENMFWYRQDPGLGLRLIYFSYDVKMKEKGDIPEGYSVSREKKERFSLILESASTNQTSMYLCASGSRDQPQHFGDGTRLSIL.

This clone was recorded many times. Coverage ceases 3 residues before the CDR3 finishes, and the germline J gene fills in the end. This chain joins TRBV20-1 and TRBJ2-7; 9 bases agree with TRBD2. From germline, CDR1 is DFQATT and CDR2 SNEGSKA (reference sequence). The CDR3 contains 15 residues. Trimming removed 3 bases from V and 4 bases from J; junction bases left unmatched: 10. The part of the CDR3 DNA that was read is TGCAGTGCTAGGCGGGGGGGGGCAATTTTATACGAG. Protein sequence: CSARRGGAILYE. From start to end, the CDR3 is CSARRGGAILYEQYF.

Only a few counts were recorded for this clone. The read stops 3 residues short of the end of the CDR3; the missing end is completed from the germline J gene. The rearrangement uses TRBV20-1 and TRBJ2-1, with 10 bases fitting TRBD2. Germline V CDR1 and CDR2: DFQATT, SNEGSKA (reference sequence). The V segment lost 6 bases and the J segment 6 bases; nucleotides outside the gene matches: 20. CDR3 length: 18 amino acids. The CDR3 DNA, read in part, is TGCAGTGCCCCTTCATTATCTAGCGGGAGTATTTGGCGCAATGAG. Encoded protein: CSAPSLSSGSIWRNE. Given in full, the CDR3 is CSAPSLSSGSIWRNEQFF.

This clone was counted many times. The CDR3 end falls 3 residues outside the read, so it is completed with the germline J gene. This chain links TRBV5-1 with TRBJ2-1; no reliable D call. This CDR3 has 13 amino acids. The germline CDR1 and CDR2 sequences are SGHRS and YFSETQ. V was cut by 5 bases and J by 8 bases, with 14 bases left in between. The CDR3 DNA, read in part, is TGCGCCAGCAGTTATAGTAGCCTAGATGAG. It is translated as CASSYSSLDE. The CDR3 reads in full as CASSYSSLDEQFF.

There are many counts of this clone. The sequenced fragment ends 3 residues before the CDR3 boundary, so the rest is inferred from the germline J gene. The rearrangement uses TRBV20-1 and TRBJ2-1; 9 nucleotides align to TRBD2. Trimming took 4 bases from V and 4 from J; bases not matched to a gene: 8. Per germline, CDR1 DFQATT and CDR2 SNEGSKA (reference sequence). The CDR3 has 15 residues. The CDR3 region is CSATPSGKGYNEQFF. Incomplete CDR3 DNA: TGCAGTGCTACCCCTAGCGGGAAGGGGTACAATGAG.